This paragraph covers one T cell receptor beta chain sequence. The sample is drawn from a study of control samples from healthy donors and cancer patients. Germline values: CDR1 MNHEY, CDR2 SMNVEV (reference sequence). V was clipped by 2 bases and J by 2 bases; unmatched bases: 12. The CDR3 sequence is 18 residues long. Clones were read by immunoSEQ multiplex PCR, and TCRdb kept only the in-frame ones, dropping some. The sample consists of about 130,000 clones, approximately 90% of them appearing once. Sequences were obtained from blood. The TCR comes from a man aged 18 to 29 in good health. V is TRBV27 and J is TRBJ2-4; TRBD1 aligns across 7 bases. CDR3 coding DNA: TGTGCCAGCAGTTTAAGTTCGAGACAGGGCCTATCCAAAAACATTCAGTACTTC. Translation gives CASSLSSRQGLSKNIQYF.